These 17 T cell receptor beta chains share one sample of origin, sequenced in a study of preoperative IRX-2 immunotherapy in early breast cancer. Treatment specified: preoperative locoregional IRX-2 cytokine immunotherapy. Sequencing was performed with immunoSEQ multiplex PCR; in TCRdb, only in-frame clones are kept and a portion is missing. The sample has roughly 40,000 clones, about 80% seen once. The sequencing used tumor tissue, collected after IRX-2 immunotherapy. These receptors originate from a human donor with breast cancer.

The chain joins TRBV7-1 to TRBJ2-7; a weak D match, TRBD2 (6 bases). TRBV7-1 is marked as an open reading frame, function uncertain. The CDR3 sequence is 15 residues long. Trimming took off 5 bases at V and 2 bases at J, with 16 bases between the two ends. As DNA, the CDR3 is TGTGCCAGCAGCCCCGGGACTCGCGTCCCCTACGAGCAGTACTTC. Protein sequence: CASSPGTRVPYEQYF.

The rearrangement joins TRBV7-7 to TRBJ1-6; D is uncertain. V was cut by 4 bases and J by 6 bases, with 13 bases left in between. The CDR3 extends over 15 amino acids. The germline V gene encodes CDR1 SSHAT and CDR2 FNYEAQ (reference sequence). The CDR3 DNA reads TGTGCCAGCAGCTCAACGCGGACGGCTAATTCACCCCTCCACTTT. It encodes CASSSTRTANSPLHF.

The chain has TRBV6-8 and TRBJ2-1; D remains unclear. Trimming stripped 5 bases from V and 0 bases from J, with 11 bases between. The CDR3 contains 15 residues. Per germline, CDR1 MNHGY and CDR2 SAAAGT. DNA for the CDR3: TGTGCCAGCAGTACCGAGTGGGGCTCCTACAATGAGCAGTTCTTC. Its protein is CASSTEWGSYNEQFF.

This sequence joins TRBV19 and TRBJ1-3; TRBD1 matches at 9 bases. The CDR3 has 16 amino acids. Germline V gives CDR1 LNHDA, CDR2 SQIVND (reference sequence). V dropped 4 bases and J dropped 0; count of bases not matched to a gene: 4. This CDR3 is CASSTGTGTSGNTIYF. CDR3 in DNA: TGTGCCAGTAGTACTGGGACAGGGACCTCTGGAAACACCATATATTTT.

This clone was observed a handful of times. The V gene is TRBV7-7, the J gene TRBJ2-3; no clear D gene. The germline V gene encodes CDR1 SSHAT and CDR2 FNYEAQ (reference sequence). The CDR3 covers 15 residues. V lost 5 bases, J lost 1 base, and 13 bases lay in between. Here the CDR3 reads CASSLFPDRTDTQYF. CDR3 nucleotides: TGTGCCAGCAGCCTATTTCCAGACCGCACAGATACGCAGTATTTT.

The chain recombines TRBV14 with TRBJ2-2; possibly TRBD2 for D (5 bases). CDR3 length: 16 residues. Deletions cut 0 bases from V and 1 base from J, with 9 bases between. Germline lookup yields CDR1 SGHDN and CDR2 FVKESK. The CDR3 sequence is CASSQDGGVNTGELFF. CDR3 sequence (DNA): TGTGCCAGCAGCCAAGATGGAGGAGTGAACACCGGGGAGCTGTTTTTT.

This clone occurred once. The V gene is TRBV6-8, the J gene TRBJ2-7, with unresolved D. The CDR3 has 13 amino acids. The V gene's germline CDR1 is MNHGY and CDR2 SAAAGT. V was trimmed by 6 bases and J by 0 bases, leaving 9 bases between them. CDR3 sequence reads: CASSPGRSYEQYF. Here the CDR3 DNA reads TGTGCCAGCAGCCCTGGTCGCTCCTACGAGCAGTACTTC.

The genes are TRBV19 and TRBJ2-3; D not certain. V was pared by 2 bases and J by 0 bases, with 9 bases between. The CDR3 spans 15 residues. CDR1 LNHDA and CDR2 SQIVND come from the germline V gene (reference sequence). The CDR3 nucleotides are TGTGCCAGTAGTATACTATTGTTTAGCACAGATACGCAGTATTTT. It yields the protein CASSILLFSTDTQYF.

The chain employs TRBV30 and TRBJ1-1, with 8 bases matching TRBD1. Trimming cost V 6 bases and J 1 base; bases outside gene matches: 7. This CDR3 spans 14 amino acids. Germline lookup yields CDR1 GTSNPN and CDR2 SVGIG (reference sequence). CDR3 sequence: CACRSDRENTEAFF. Here the CDR3 DNA reads TGTGCCTGCCGCTCGGACAGGGAGAACACTGAAGCTTTCTTT. The full variable domain, its missing parts supplied by reference TRBV30 and TRBJ1-1, is SQTIHQWPATLVQPVGSPLSLECTVEGTSNPNLYWYRQAAGRGLQLLFYSVGIGQISSEVPQNLSASRPQDRQFILSSKKLLLSDSGFYLCACRSDRENTEAFFGQGTRLTVV.

This chain links TRBV12-5 with TRBJ2-3; unclear D gene. The CDR3 spans 13 residues. Germline-derived CDR1 and CDR2 are LGHNT and FRNRAP. V was shortened by 2 bases and J by 4 bases, with 7 bases between the two germline ends. The CDR3 sequence: CASGLIRADTQYF. The DNA for the CDR3 is TGTGCTAGTGGTTTGATTCGTGCAGATACGCAGTATTTT.

In the case of this clone: The germline gene is not matched at one end of the junction; a read error may be the cause. The rearrangement joins TRBV4-1 to TRBJ2-1; D uncertain. This CDR3 has 17 amino acids. Germline loops: CDR1 MGHRA, CDR2 YSYEKL. CDR3 sequence: CTSSQGHLNRSYNEQFF. The CDR3 nucleotides are TGCACCAGCAGCCAAGGTCATCTAAACCGCTCCTACAATGAGCAGTTCTTC.

This clone turned up a few times. This chain connects TRBV5-1 to TRBJ1-6; D uncertain. This CDR3 region has 14 residues. Germline-derived CDR1 and CDR2 are SGHRS and YFSETQ. The germline V and J ends were trimmed by 4 bases and 5 bases, with 10 bases remaining between them. CDR3 nucleotides: TGCGCCAGCAGCGTGCTACCAAATAATTCACCCCTCCACTTT. Translation gives CASSVLPNNSPLHF.

The chain employs TRBV7-7 and TRBJ1-2; TRBD1 agrees at 12 bases. CDR3 length: 14 residues. Per germline, CDR1 SSHAT and CDR2 FNYEAQ (reference sequence). After removal of 7 bases from V and 8 bases from J, the junction contained 8 bases not matched to a gene. The CDR3 coding sequence is TGTGCCAGCAAAGGGGGACAGGGGGCTTCGGGCTACACCTTC. This sequence encodes CASKGGQGASGYTF.

The genes are TRBV29-1 and TRBJ1-2; D call uncertain. With 6 bases removed from V and 9 bases from J, the gap between germline ends came to 23 bases. The length of the CDR3 is 14 residues. The germline V gene has CDR1 SQVTM and CDR2 ANQGSEA. The CDR3 DNA is TGCAGCGTCCGCACGGGCCCATCCGTCGTGAGCTACACCTTC. The encoded protein is CSVRTGPSVVSYTF.

The chain links TRBV18 to TRBJ2-7; D is unresolved. Trimming left V 2 bases short and J 6 bases short, with 17 bases between. This CDR3 is 15 amino acids long. Germline V gene lookup returns CDR1 KGHSH and CDR2 LQKENI. CDR3 residues: CASSPTQESISEQYF. For the CDR3, the DNA is TGTGCCAGCTCACCAACTCAGGAATCGATCAGCGAGCAGTACTTC. Using reference TRBV18 and TRBJ2-7 for the parts outside the CDR3, the full variable domain is NAGVMQNPRHLVRRRGQEARLRCSPMKGHSHVYWYRQLPEEGLKFMVYLQKENIIDESGMPKERFSAEFPKEGPSILRIQQVVRGDSAAYFCASSPTQESISEQYFGPGTRLTVT.

V usage is TRBV5-1 and J usage is TRBJ2-2, with 11 bases identical to TRBD2. The CDR3 spans 16 residues. V dropped 3 bases and J dropped 6; count of bases not matched to a gene: 7. CDR1 is SGHRS and CDR2 is YFSETQ in the germline V gene. The CDR3 loop reads CASSSLAGGPAGELFF. The DNA for the CDR3 is TGCGCCAGCAGCTCATTAGCGGGAGGGCCCGCCGGGGAGCTGTTTTTT.

The V call is TRBV6-8, the J call TRBJ2-2, with a weak D call TRBD1 (5 bases). V shed 0 bases and J shed 2 bases, with 13 bases lying between them. CDR1 is MNHGY, CDR2 SAAAGT, per germline. The CDR3 runs to 17 residues. The CDR3 here is CASSYSGHRPNTGELFF. In nucleotides, the CDR3 is TGTGCCAGCAGTTACTCGGGTCACAGGCCAAACACCGGGGAGCTGTTTTTT.